This TCR beta chain was captured by sequencing in a study of identical twins. TCRdb reprocessed the 5' RACE reads with MiXCR, giving one entry per CDR3 protein. The table records 1.5 million or so distinct CDR3 sequences, under 35% of them present only once. The CDR3 covers 13 residues. Trimming stripped 6 bases from V and 5 bases from J, with 14 bases between. Study-level results: Interpretation of the results relied on cross-sectional statistical analysis and not on following the same donors. Cord blood's abundant beta clonotypes had fewer insertions, unlike memory repertoires.

Donors uniformly comprised healthy Caucasians. Of note for this clonotype: Its specificity is not known.

This clonotype was obtained from a newborn girl in good health. Sequencing was done on a sample of cord blood. The chain employs TRBV12-3 or TRBV12-4 and TRBJ2-7, with D possibly being TRBD1 (6 bases). CDR3: CASRYRVFDEQYF. CDR3 nucleotide sequence: TGTGCCAGCAGATACAGGGTTTTTGACGAGCAGTACTTC.